The rows below give T cell receptor beta chains drawn from one sample of a study of T cell responses to AZD1222 COVID-19 vaccine. Generated by immunoSEQ multiplex PCR, the TCRdb table keeps only in-frame clones and is missing some. Here the sample spans about 130,000 clones, approximately 90% being singletons. The source was peripheral blood, collected on day 0 of AZD1222 vaccination. The receptors originated from an adult in good health. Both conserved end residues are part of each CDR3. A D gene is named only where the DNA matches it firmly. Size values are once, few and many counts, or a class for expanded clones, and some rows have none.

j_gene: TRBJ1-1; v_gene: TRBV13; d_gene: .; abundance: .; CDR3nt: TGTGCCAGCAGCTACGGACCGGGGACGGACACTGAAGCTTTCTTT; CDR3aa: CASSYGPGTDTEAFF
j_gene: TRBJ2-3; v_gene: TRBV28; d_gene: .; abundance: .; CDR3nt: TGTGCCAGCAGTTTGCGGCAGATCACAGATACGCAGTATTTT; CDR3aa: CASSLRQITDTQYF
j_gene: TRBJ2-1; v_gene: TRBV5-8; d_gene: TRBD2; abundance: .; CDR3nt: TGTGCCAGCAGCTTGGCCTTCGCGGGGGGCTACAATGAGCAGTTCTTC; CDR3aa: CASSLAFAGGYNEQFF
j_gene: TRBJ1-1; v_gene: TRBV30; d_gene: .; abundance: .; CDR3nt: TGTGCCTGGTCACCGGAGACAGGAGACACTGAAGCTTTCTTT; CDR3aa: CAWSPETGDTEAFF
j_gene: TRBJ1-6; v_gene: TRBV7-2; d_gene: .; abundance: .; CDR3nt: TGTGCCAGCAGCTTAGGAGGCAGGGCTAATTCACCCCTCCACTTT; CDR3aa: CASSLGGRANSPLHF
j_gene: TRBJ2-3; v_gene: TRBV27; d_gene: .; abundance: .; CDR3nt: TGTGCCAGCAGTCCGCAAATAGCCACAGATACGCAGTATTTT; CDR3aa: CASSPQIATDTQYF
j_gene: TRBJ1-2; v_gene: TRBV4-3; d_gene: .; abundance: .; CDR3nt: TGCGCCAGCAGCCAAGAGTCCGGGGTTACCTATGGCTACACCTTC; CDR3aa: CASSQESGVTYGYTF
j_gene: TRBJ2-1; v_gene: TRBV2; d_gene: TRBD2; abundance: .; CDR3nt: TGTGCCAGCAGTGAACTGACTAGCGGGGGCCCGTGGCAGTTCTTC; CDR3aa: CASSELTSGGPWQFF
j_gene: TRBJ1-1; v_gene: TRBV5-1; d_gene: .; abundance: once; CDR3nt: TGCGCCAGCAGCTTGGAAGGGGCTGAAGCTTTCTTT; CDR3aa: CASSLEGAEAFF
j_gene: TRBJ1-1; v_gene: TRBV5-1; d_gene: .; abundance: few; CDR3nt: TGCGCCAGCAGCTTGGCCGCAGGGGCGAACACTGAAGCTTTCTTT; CDR3aa: CASSLAAGANTEAFF
j_gene: TRBJ2-3; v_gene: TRBV11-2; d_gene: TRBD1; abundance: .; CDR3nt: TGTGCCAGCAGCTTGGACAGGGATGTTCGCGCAGATACGCAGTATTTT; CDR3aa: CASSLDRDVRADTQYF
j_gene: TRBJ2-1; v_gene: TRBV5-1; d_gene: TRBD1; abundance: .; CDR3nt: TGCGCCAGCAGCTTGGGGGGACAGGTCAATGAGCAGTTCTTC; CDR3aa: CASSLGGQVNEQFF
j_gene: TRBJ2-4; v_gene: TRBV12-3/TRBV12-4; d_gene: .; abundance: .; CDR3nt: TGTGCCACCAAAGCGGTAGCCAAAAACATTCAGTACTTC; CDR3aa: CATKAVAKNIQYF
j_gene: TRBJ2-7; v_gene: TRBV28; d_gene: TRBD1; abundance: .; CDR3nt: TGTGCCAGCAGTCCCCGACAGGGGGATAATTTGAACGAGCAGTACTTC; CDR3aa: CASSPRQGDNLNEQYF
j_gene: TRBJ1-2; v_gene: TRBV5-1; d_gene: .; abundance: .; CDR3nt: TGCGCCAGCAGCTTGGATCCCAGGGTTGACTATGGCTACACCTTC; CDR3aa: CASSLDPRVDYGYTF
j_gene: TRBJ2-3; v_gene: TRBV7-2; d_gene: TRBD2; abundance: many; CDR3nt: TGTGCCAGCAGCTCCCAATTAGCGGGGGGGTGGGCAGATACGCAGTATTTT; CDR3aa: CASSSQLAGGWADTQYF
j_gene: TRBJ2-3; v_gene: TRBV2; d_gene: .; abundance: once; CDR3nt: TGTGCCAGTCACACCACTAGCACAGATACGCAGTATTTT; CDR3aa: CASHTTSTDTQYF
j_gene: TRBJ2-7; v_gene: TRBV7-6; d_gene: TRBD2; abundance: .; CDR3nt: TGTGCCAGCAGCTTACGGGGGGGGAGCTCCTACGAGCAGTACTTC; CDR3aa: CASSLRGGSSYEQYF
j_gene: TRBJ2-5; v_gene: TRBV2; d_gene: .; abundance: .; CDR3nt: TGTGCCAGCATTGGGGGCGCGGGGGAGACCCAGTACTTC; CDR3aa: CASIGGAGETQYF
j_gene: TRBJ2-2; v_gene: TRBV7-2; d_gene: .; abundance: .; CDR3nt: TGTGCCAGCAGCTCGAGGGCAGGGGTCACCGGGGAGCTGTTTTTT; CDR3aa: CASSSRAGVTGELFF
j_gene: TRBJ1-2; v_gene: TRBV6-5; d_gene: .; abundance: .; CDR3nt: TGTGCCAGCCTGCCGGGAGTCGGCTATGGCTACACCTTC; CDR3aa: CASLPGVGYGYTF
j_gene: TRBJ2-2; v_gene: TRBV4-2; d_gene: .; abundance: .; CDR3nt: TGTGCCAGCAGCCAAGATTTACGAGGGGTAGACGGGGAGCTGTTTTTT; CDR3aa: CASSQDLRGVDGELFF
j_gene: TRBJ2-7; v_gene: TRBV6-5; d_gene: .; abundance: .; CDR3nt: TGTGCCAGCAGTACAAGTCCGGCTAACTCCTACGAGCAGTACTTC; CDR3aa: CASSTSPANSYEQYF
j_gene: TRBJ1-2; v_gene: TRBV2; d_gene: .; abundance: once; CDR3nt: TGTGCCAGCAGTGAAGGAGGCTACACCTTC; CDR3aa: CASSEGGYTF
j_gene: TRBJ1-5; v_gene: TRBV5-1; d_gene: .; abundance: .; CDR3nt: TGCGCCAGCATGGAAGGCAATCAGCCCCAGCATTTT; CDR3aa: CASMEGNQPQHF
j_gene: TRBJ1-6; v_gene: TRBV7-3; d_gene: TRBD1; abundance: once; CDR3nt: TGTGCCAGCAGCCGCGGGACAGGGGAGTTTAATTCACCCCTCCACTTT; CDR3aa: CASSRGTGEFNSPLHF
j_gene: TRBJ1-5; v_gene: TRBV28; d_gene: .; abundance: .; CDR3nt: TGTGCCAGCAGTTACCTCTGGCAGCCCCAGCATTTT; CDR3aa: CASSYLWQPQHF
j_gene: TRBJ1-1; v_gene: TRBV13; d_gene: TRBD1; abundance: once; CDR3nt: TGTGCCAGCAGCTTAGGTGCAGGGGGCAACACTGAAGCTTTCTTT; CDR3aa: CASSLGAGGNTEAFF
j_gene: TRBJ1-3; v_gene: TRBV6-1; d_gene: TRBD1; abundance: .; CDR3nt: TGTGCCAGCAGTGAGGACAGGGCATTAGGAAACACCATATATTTT; CDR3aa: CASSEDRALGNTIYF
j_gene: TRBJ2-7; v_gene: TRBV4-3; d_gene: .; abundance: once; CDR3nt: TGCGCCAGCAGCCAAGATAGGGGCTACGAGCAGTACTTC; CDR3aa: CASSQDRGYEQYF
j_gene: TRBJ2-3; v_gene: TRBV11-2; d_gene: TRBD2; abundance: .; CDR3nt: TGTGCCAGCAGCCCTGCGGGGGGGACCCATACGCAGTATTTT; CDR3aa: CASSPAGGTHTQYF
j_gene: TRBJ1-3; v_gene: TRBV5-1; d_gene: TRBD1; abundance: .; CDR3nt: TGCGCCAGCAGCCCAGGGGGAGGCTCTGGAAACACCATATATTTT; CDR3aa: CASSPGGGSGNTIYF
j_gene: TRBJ2-1; v_gene: TRBV7-2; d_gene: .; abundance: .; CDR3nt: TGTGCCAGCAGCTCCCCGCCCAGGGGGGATGAGCAGTTCTTC; CDR3aa: CASSSPPRGDEQFF
j_gene: TRBJ2-1; v_gene: TRBV5-4; d_gene: .; abundance: .; CDR3nt: TGTGCCAGCAGCCCCAATCCGGGCCTCTCCATCCACAATGAGCAGTTCTTC; CDR3aa: CASSPNPGLSIHNEQFF
j_gene: TRBJ1-4; v_gene: TRBV30; d_gene: .; abundance: .; CDR3nt: TGTGCCTGGAGCCGCTGGGGGAAACTGTTTTTT; CDR3aa: CAWSRWGKLFF
j_gene: TRBJ1-1; v_gene: TRBV3-1/TRBV3-2; d_gene: .; abundance: .; CDR3nt: TGTGCCAGCAGCCAAGGAAAAAGGGGAAGGACGACTGAAGCTTTCTTT; CDR3aa: CASSQGKRGRTTEAFF
j_gene: TRBJ2-6; v_gene: TRBV12-3/TRBV12-4; d_gene: .; abundance: .; CDR3nt: TGTGCCCTTCGTGATGGGGCCAACGTCCTGACTTTC; CDR3aa: CALRDGANVLTF
j_gene: TRBJ2-3; v_gene: TRBV4-1; d_gene: TRBD2; abundance: .; CDR3nt: TGCGCCAGCAGCCAAGACGGGCCGAGGGAGCGGGGGGGCCGTGATACGCAGTATTTT; CDR3aa: CASSQDGPRERGGRDTQYF
j_gene: TRBJ2-5; v_gene: TRBV10-3; d_gene: .; abundance: .; CDR3nt: TGTGCCATCAGTCCACTTGCACCCCGCTCTGTCCAAGAGACCCAGTACTTC; CDR3aa: CAISPLAPRSVQETQYF
j_gene: TRBJ2-7; v_gene: TRBV14; d_gene: .; abundance: few; CDR3nt: TGTGCCAGCAGCACACCAGGACTGGTGCAGTACTTC; CDR3aa: CASSTPGLVQYF
j_gene: TRBJ1-1; v_gene: TRBV18; d_gene: TRBD1; abundance: .; CDR3nt: TGTGCCAGCTCACCACTCCCGACAGGGAGGGACACTGAAGCTTTCTTT; CDR3aa: CASSPLPTGRDTEAFF
j_gene: TRBJ2-1; v_gene: TRBV11-2; d_gene: .; abundance: .; CDR3nt: TGTGCCAGCAGCTTCGGGCAGGGTCACAATGAGCAGTTCTTC; CDR3aa: CASSFGQGHNEQFF
j_gene: TRBJ2-2; v_gene: TRBV13; d_gene: .; abundance: .; CDR3nt: TGTGCCAGCAGCTCAGTCTCAGGAAACACCGGGGAGCTGTTTTTT; CDR3aa: CASSSVSGNTGELFF
j_gene: TRBJ2-7; v_gene: TRBV19; d_gene: .; abundance: .; CDR3nt: TGTGCCAGTAGTATTGGCAGGGTGAAAGAGCAGTACTTC; CDR3aa: CASSIGRVKEQYF
j_gene: TRBJ1-1; v_gene: TRBV11-1; d_gene: .; abundance: .; CDR3nt: TGTGCCAGCAGCTTAGAACTAAACACTGAAGCTTTCTTT; CDR3aa: CASSLELNTEAFF
j_gene: TRBJ1-1; v_gene: TRBV16; d_gene: .; abundance: .; CDR3nt: TGTGCCAGCAGCCAGGGGGGGACACCTGCTTTCTTT; CDR3aa: CASSQGGTPAFF
j_gene: TRBJ1-2; v_gene: TRBV7-9; d_gene: TRBD1; abundance: .; CDR3nt: TGTGCCAGCAGCCTGAGCCGGGACAGGGGAGGCTATGGCTACACCTTC; CDR3aa: CASSLSRDRGGYGYTF
j_gene: TRBJ2-7; v_gene: TRBV27; d_gene: TRBD2; abundance: .; CDR3nt: TGTGCCAGCAGCCTTGCTAGCGGGGCCTCCTACGAGCAGTACTTC; CDR3aa: CASSLASGASYEQYF
j_gene: TRBJ1-1; v_gene: TRBV6-4; d_gene: .; abundance: .; CDR3nt: TGTGCCAGCAGTGGGACGGCGAACACTGAAGCTTTCTTT; CDR3aa: CASSGTANTEAFF